This entry lists 19 T cell receptor beta chains sequenced from one sample in a study of blood T cell repertoires in COVID-19. The protocol was immunoSEQ multiplex PCR, while the TCRdb copy is restricted to in-frame clones and leaves out a portion. The sample records some 70,000 clones, roughly three quarters being singletons. The sequenced sample was peripheral blood. The receptors were gathered from a woman between 45 and 65 years old with acute or convalescent COVID-19.

This chain joins TRBV7-6 and TRBJ2-1, with 8 bases identical to TRBD2. Germline V gene data show CDR1 as SGHVS and CDR2 as FNYEAQ. J lost 5 bases, V lost 1 base, and 7 bases had no gene match. CDR3 length: 16 residues. Here the CDR3 DNA reads TGTGCCAGCAGCTTAGTAGCGAGCGGGAGTGACAATGAGCAGTTCTTC. Translation: CASSLVASGSDNEQFF.

The rearrangement joins TRBV5-4 to TRBJ1-1; D is undetermined. Germline CDR1 SGHNT, CDR2 YYREEE (reference sequence). The length of the CDR3 is 14 residues. Trimming stripped 4 bases from V and 2 bases from J, with 12 bases between. The CDR3 loop is CASSPIGGNTEAFF. For the CDR3, the DNA is TGTGCCAGCAGCCCAATTGGCGGTAACACTGAAGCTTTCTTT.

This clone came up a few times. The rearrangement uses TRBV6-5 and TRBJ2-3; tentatively, D is TRBD1 (7 bases). CDR1 and CDR2 from the germline V gene are MNHEY and SVGAGI. The CDR3 consists of 14 residues. V was pared by 7 bases and J by 8 bases, with 19 bases between. This CDR3 is CASTGTAQGGTQYF. DNA for the CDR3: TGTGCCAGCACCGGGACAGCCCAGGGGGGTACGCAGTATTTT.

The rearrangement joins TRBV28 to TRBJ2-2; 11 positions agree with TRBD2. The germline gives CDR1 MDHEN, CDR2 SYDVKM. Trimming removed 3 bases from V and 5 bases from J; junction bases left unmatched: 8. There are 17 residues in the CDR3. CDR3 coding DNA: TGTGCCAGCAGTTTTGGTAGCGGGAGGGCCGGGACCGGGGAGCTGTTTTTT. Translation gives CASSFGSGRAGTGELFF.

The chain is built from TRBV18 and TRBJ1-1; 8 positions agree with TRBD1. V shed 5 bases and J 5 bases; nucleotides not matched to a gene: 13. This CDR3 has 16 amino acids. Germline CDR1 KGHSH, CDR2 LQKENI. Here the CDR3 DNA reads TGTGCCAGCTCATTATCACAGGGGGGGCTCGTTACTGAAGCTTTCTTT. It codes for CASSLSQGGLVTEAFF.

This clone has a single count. This rearrangement joins TRBV18 to TRBJ2-7; D uncertain. Germline V lookup: CDR1 KGHSH, CDR2 LQKENI. The V end lost 5 bases, the J end lost 7 bases, and 15 bases lay between the germline ends. This CDR3 region has 13 residues. CDR3 nucleotides: TGTGCCAGCTCAAAAGAGCTTCCGGGTGAGCAGTACTTC. Protein: CASSKELPGEQYF.

This rearrangement joins TRBV19 to TRBJ1-1; 8 bases fit TRBD1. Losses at the gene ends were 6 bases for V and 5 bases for J; bases not matched to a gene: 11. This CDR3 is built from 15 residues. Germline V gene data show CDR1 as LNHDA and CDR2 as SQIVND (reference sequence). The CDR3 is CASRSGAGGKTEAFF. The DNA of the CDR3 is TGTGCCAGTAGATCGGGGGCAGGGGGCAAGACTGAAGCTTTCTTT.

The V gene is TRBV6-5, the J gene TRBJ2-5; perhaps TRBD2 as D (5 bases). CDR1 and CDR2 from the germline V gene are MNHEY and SVGAGI. The CDR3 length is 13 residues. Trimming shortened V by 7 bases and J by 4 bases, and 13 bases separated the two germline ends. The CDR3 sequence is CASKNSGVETQYF. Here the CDR3 DNA reads TGTGCCAGCAAAAACTCCGGGGTAGAGACCCAGTACTTC.

The chain carries TRBV19 and TRBJ2-3; 13 nucleotides align to TRBD2. The CDR3 runs to 17 residues. The V and J ends lost 1 base and 1 base, in that order; junction bases with no gene match: 2. The V gene's germline CDR1 is LNHDA and CDR2 SQIVND (reference sequence). The CDR3 region is CASSIGLAGGRTDTQYF. CDR3 in DNA: TGTGCCAGTAGTATAGGACTAGCGGGGGGCCGCACAGATACGCAGTATTTT.

The sample holds one count of this clone. In nucleotides, the CDR3 is TGTGCCAGCAGTTCTCCGGGACAGGGGTTTACTAATGAAAAACTGTTTTTT. It specifies CASSSPGQGFTNEKLFF. The chain uses TRBV28 and TRBJ1-4; 10 bases map to TRBD1. Germline V gene data show CDR1 as MDHEN and CDR2 as SYDVKM. This CDR3 spans 17 amino acids. With V trimmed by 4 bases and J by 2 bases, 7 bases remained unmatched.

The CDR3 reads CASSQERQAPINTGELFF. CDR3 nucleotides: TGCGCCAGCAGCCAAGAACGGCAGGCGCCTATAAACACCGGGGAGCTGTTTTTT. The J gene is TRBJ2-2, the V gene TRBV4-3, with unresolved D. Looked up from germline, CDR1 is LGHNA and CDR2 is YSLEER. Trimming shortened V by 0 bases and J by 2 bases, and 16 bases separated the two germline ends. The CDR3 has 18 residues.

V and J are TRBV20-1 and TRBJ2-5; TRBD2 aligns across 11 bases. Trimming removed 3 bases from V and 7 bases from J; junction bases left unmatched: 7. This CDR3 region has 14 residues. The germline gives CDR1 DFQATT, CDR2 SNEGSKA (reference sequence). CDR3 sequence reads: CSASISGGAGTQYF. The CDR3 DNA follows: TGCAGTGCTAGTATTAGCGGGGGGGCTGGGACCCAGTACTTC.

The CDR3 DNA follows: TGTGCCAGCAGTATACAGACTAGCGGGAGCAATGAGCAGTTCTTC. It yields the protein CASSIQTSGSNEQFF. The chain is built from TRBV28 and TRBJ2-1, with 12 bases aligning to TRBD2. Per the germline V gene, CDR1 is MDHEN and CDR2 is SYDVKM. This CDR3 contains 15 residues. The trim removed 5 bases at V and 6 bases at J, leaving 5 bases unmatched.

This clone was detected once. The rearrangement uses TRBV3-1 (or the pseudogene TRBV3-2) and TRBJ2-5; 11 nucleotides match TRBD1. There are 17 residues in the CDR3. CDR1 is LGHDT and CDR2 is YNNKEL in the germline V gene (reference sequence). J gave up 1 base and V 0 bases, and 4 bases lay outside the gene matches. CDR3 DNA sequence: TGTGCCAGCAGCCAAGATCGGACAGGGGGCCTCCAAGAGACCCAGTACTTC. Translated: CASSQDRTGGLQETQYF.

The rearrangement joins TRBV6-5 to TRBJ2-1; 9 nucleotides agree with TRBD2. The CDR3 is made up of 14 amino acids. The V segment lost 6 bases and the J segment 10 bases; nucleotides outside the gene matches: 10. Germline CDR1 and CDR2: MNHEY and SVGAGI. CDR3 loop: CASRIAGGQREQFF. The CDR3 nucleotides are TGTGCCAGCAGAATCGCGGGGGGGCAAAGGGAGCAGTTCTTC.

The V call is TRBV11-2, the J call TRBJ1-6; 8 bases match TRBD1. After removal of 7 bases from V and 7 bases from J, the junction contained 3 bases not matched to a gene. The CDR3 spans 13 residues. Looked up from germline, CDR1 is SGHAT and CDR2 is FQNNGV. The CDR3 sequence: CASTRTGNSPLHF. Here the CDR3 DNA reads TGTGCCAGCACCCGGACAGGGAATTCACCCCTCCACTTT.

The chain has TRBV19 and TRBJ1-6, with 7 bases fitting TRBD1. CDR3 length: 16 residues. The J segment lost 7 bases and the V segment lost 6 bases, leaving 12 bases of the junction unmatched. The germline V gene encodes CDR1 LNHDA and CDR2 SQIVND (reference sequence). CDR3: CASRQLTGDGNSPLHF. CDR3 sequence (DNA): TGTGCCAGTAGGCAACTCACAGGGGACGGGAATTCACCCCTCCACTTT.

J is TRBJ2-2 and V is TRBV29-1; D unresolved. This CDR3 region has 14 residues. The V and J ends lost 4 bases and 6 bases respectively, with 15 bases between them. Per germline, CDR1 SQVTM and CDR2 ANQGSEA. The CDR3 region has the DNA TGCAGCGTTGTCCTGAGAGGTGTCCCCGGGGAGCTGTTTTTT. Translation gives CSVVLRGVPGELFF.

The V and J genes are TRBV7-2 and TRBJ2-1; 7 nucleotides align to TRBD2. V trimming: 6 bases; J trimming: 3 bases; junction bases outside the gene matches: 8. This CDR3 comprises 15 residues. CDR1 is SGHTA and CDR2 is FQGNSA in the germline V gene. CDR3 loop: CASSQAGLLYNEQFF. CDR3 in DNA: TGTGCCAGCAGTCAAGCGGGACTGCTCTACAATGAGCAGTTCTTC.